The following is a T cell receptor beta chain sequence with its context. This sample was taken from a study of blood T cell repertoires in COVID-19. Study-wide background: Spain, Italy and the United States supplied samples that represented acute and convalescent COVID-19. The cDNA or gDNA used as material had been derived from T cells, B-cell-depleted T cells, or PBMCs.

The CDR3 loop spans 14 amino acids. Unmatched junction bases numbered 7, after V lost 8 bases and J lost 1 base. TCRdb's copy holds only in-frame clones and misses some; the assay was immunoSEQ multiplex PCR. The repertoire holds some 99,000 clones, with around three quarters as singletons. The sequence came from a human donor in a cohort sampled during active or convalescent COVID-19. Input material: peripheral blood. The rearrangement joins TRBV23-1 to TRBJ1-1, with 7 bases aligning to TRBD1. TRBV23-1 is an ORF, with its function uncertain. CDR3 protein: CASPGQDGNTEAFF. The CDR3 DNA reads TGCGCCAGCCCCGGACAGGATGGGAACACTGAAGCTTTCTTT.